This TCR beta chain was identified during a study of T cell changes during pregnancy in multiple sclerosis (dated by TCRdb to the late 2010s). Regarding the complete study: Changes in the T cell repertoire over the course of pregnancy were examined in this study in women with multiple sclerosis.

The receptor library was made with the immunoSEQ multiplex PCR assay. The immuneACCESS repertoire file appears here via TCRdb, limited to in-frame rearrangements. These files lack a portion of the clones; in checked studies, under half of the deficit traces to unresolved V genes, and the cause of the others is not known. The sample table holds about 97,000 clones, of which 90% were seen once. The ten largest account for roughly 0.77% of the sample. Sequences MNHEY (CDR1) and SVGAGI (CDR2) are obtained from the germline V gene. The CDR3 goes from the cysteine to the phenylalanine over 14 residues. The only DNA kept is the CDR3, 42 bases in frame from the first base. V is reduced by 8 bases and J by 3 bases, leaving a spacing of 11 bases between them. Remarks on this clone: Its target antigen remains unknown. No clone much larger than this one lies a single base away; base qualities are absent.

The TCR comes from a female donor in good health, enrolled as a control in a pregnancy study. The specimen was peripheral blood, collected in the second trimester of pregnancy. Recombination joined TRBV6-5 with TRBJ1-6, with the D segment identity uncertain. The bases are TGTGCCAGCGGTGTTCAGAACTATAATTCACCCCTCCACTTT. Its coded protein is CASGVQNYNSPLHF.